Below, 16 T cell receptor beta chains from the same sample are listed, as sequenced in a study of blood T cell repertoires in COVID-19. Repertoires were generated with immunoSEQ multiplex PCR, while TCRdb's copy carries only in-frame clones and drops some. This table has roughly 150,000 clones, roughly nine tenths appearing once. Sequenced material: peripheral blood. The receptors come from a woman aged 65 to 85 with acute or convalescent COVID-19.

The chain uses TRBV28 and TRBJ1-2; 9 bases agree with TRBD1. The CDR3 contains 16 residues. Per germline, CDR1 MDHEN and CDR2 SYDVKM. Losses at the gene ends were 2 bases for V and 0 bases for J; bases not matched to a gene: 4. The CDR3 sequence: CASSLGGQGTNYGYTF. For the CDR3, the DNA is TGTGCCAGCAGTTTAGGTGGACAGGGGACTAACTATGGCTACACCTTC.

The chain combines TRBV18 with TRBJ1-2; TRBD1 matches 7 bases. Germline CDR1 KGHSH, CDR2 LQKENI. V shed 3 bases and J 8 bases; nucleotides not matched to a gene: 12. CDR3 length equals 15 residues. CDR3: CASSPAAEGGFGYTF. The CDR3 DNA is TGTGCCAGCTCACCTGCCGCGGAAGGGGGCTTCGGCTACACCTTC.

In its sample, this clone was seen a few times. CDR3 sequence (DNA): TGTGCCAGCAGATATAGCGGGAGCGGACAGTTCTTC. Amino acids: CASRYSGSGQFF. The V and J genes are TRBV7-9 and TRBJ2-1, with 9 positions matching TRBD2. Germline values: CDR1 SEHNR, CDR2 FQNEAQ (reference sequence). Unmatched junction bases numbered 7, after V lost 6 bases and J lost 13 bases. CDR3 length equals 12 residues.

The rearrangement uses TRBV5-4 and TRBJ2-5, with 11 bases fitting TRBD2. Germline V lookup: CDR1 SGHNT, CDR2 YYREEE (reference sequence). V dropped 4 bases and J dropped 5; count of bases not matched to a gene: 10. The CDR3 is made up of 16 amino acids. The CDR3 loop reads CASSAGLAGSYETQYF. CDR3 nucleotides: TGTGCCAGCAGCGCAGGACTAGCGGGTTCCTATGAGACCCAGTACTTC.

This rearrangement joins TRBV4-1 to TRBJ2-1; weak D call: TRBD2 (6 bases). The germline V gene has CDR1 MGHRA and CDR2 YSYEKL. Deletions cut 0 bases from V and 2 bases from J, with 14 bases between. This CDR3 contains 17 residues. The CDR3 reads CASSQDITGLTYNEQFF. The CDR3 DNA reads TGCGCCAGCAGCCAAGATATTACGGGACTGACCTACAATGAGCAGTTCTTC.

CDR3 loop: CASSQGTSAYYEQYF. As DNA, the CDR3 is TGTGCCAGCAGCCAAGGGACTAGCGCGTACTACGAGCAGTACTTC. This chain links TRBV5-6 with TRBJ2-7; 10 bases map to TRBD2. Trimming at V came to 4 bases and at J to 3 bases, leaving 7 bases not matched to a gene. The CDR3 has 15 amino acids. Germline CDR1 and CDR2: SGHDT and YYEEEE.

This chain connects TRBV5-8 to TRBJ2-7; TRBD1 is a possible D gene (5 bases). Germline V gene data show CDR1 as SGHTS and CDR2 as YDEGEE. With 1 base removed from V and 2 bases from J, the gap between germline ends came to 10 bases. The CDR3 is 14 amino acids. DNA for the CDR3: TGTGCCAGCAGCTTGCCGGCCAGGGCCTACGAGCAGTACTTC. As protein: CASSLPARAYEQYF.

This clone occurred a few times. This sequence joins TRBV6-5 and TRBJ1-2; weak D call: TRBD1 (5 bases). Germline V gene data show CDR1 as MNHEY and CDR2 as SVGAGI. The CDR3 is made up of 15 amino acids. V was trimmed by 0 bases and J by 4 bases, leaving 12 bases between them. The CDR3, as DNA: TGTGCCAGCAGTTACTCGTGGCAGGGAACCTATGGCTACACCTTC. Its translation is CASSYSWQGTYGYTF.

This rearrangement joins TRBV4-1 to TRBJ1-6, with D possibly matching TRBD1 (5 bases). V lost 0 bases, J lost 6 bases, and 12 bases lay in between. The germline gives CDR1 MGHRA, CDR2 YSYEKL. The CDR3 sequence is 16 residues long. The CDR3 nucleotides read TGCGCCAGCAGCCAAGATTTGGGGGGAATTAATTCACCCCTCCACTTT. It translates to CASSQDLGGINSPLHF.

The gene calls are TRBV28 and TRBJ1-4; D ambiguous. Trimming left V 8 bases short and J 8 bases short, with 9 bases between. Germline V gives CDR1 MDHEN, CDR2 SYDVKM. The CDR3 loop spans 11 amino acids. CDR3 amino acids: CASYAREKLFF. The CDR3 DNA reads TGTGCCAGCTATGCGAGGGAAAAACTGTTTTTT.

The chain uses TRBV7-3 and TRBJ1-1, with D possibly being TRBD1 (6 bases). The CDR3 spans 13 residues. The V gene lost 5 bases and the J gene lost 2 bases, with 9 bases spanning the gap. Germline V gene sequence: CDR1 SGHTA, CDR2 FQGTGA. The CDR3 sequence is CASSRGQNTEAFF. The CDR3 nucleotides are TGTGCCAGCAGCCGGGGACAAAACACTGAAGCTTTCTTT.

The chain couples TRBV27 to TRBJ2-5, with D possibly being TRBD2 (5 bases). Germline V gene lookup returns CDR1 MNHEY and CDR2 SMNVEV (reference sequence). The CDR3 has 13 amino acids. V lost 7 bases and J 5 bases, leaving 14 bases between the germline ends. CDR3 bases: TGTGCCAGCAAACGTGAGGGATGGGAGACCCAGTACTTC. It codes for CASKREGWETQYF.

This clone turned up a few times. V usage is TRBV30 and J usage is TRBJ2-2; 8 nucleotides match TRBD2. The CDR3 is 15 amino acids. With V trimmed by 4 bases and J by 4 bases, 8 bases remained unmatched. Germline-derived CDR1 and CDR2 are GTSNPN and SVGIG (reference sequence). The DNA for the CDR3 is TGTGCCTGGATGTTTGCGGGGGGCCCCACCGGGGAGCTGTTTTTT. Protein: CAWMFAGGPTGELFF. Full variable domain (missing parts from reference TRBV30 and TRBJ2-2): SQTIHQWPATLVQPVGSPLSLECTVEGTSNPNLYWYRQAAGRGLQLLFYSVGIGQISSEVPQNLSASRPQDRQFILSSKKLLLSDSGFYLCAWMFAGGPTGELFFGEGSRLTVL.

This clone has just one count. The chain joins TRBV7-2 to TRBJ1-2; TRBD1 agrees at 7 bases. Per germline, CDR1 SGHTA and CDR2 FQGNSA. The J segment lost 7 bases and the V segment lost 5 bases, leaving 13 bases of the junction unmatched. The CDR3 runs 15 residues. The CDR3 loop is CASSVTGVNPLGYTF. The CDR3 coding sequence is TGTGCCAGCAGCGTAACAGGGGTGAACCCCCTTGGCTACACCTTC. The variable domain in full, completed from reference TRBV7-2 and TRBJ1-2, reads GAGVSQSPSNKVTEKGKDVELRCDPISGHTALYWYRQSLGQGLEFLIYFQGNSAPDKSGLPSDRFSAERTGGSVSTLTIQRTQQEDSAVYLCASSVTGVNPLGYTFGSGTRLTVV.

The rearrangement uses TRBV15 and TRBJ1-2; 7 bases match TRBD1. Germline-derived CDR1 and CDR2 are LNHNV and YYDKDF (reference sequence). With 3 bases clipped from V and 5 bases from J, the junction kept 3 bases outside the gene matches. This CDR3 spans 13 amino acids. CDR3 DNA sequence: TGTGCCACCAGCAGGCCGACAGGGTATGGCTACACCTTC. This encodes CATSRPTGYGYTF.

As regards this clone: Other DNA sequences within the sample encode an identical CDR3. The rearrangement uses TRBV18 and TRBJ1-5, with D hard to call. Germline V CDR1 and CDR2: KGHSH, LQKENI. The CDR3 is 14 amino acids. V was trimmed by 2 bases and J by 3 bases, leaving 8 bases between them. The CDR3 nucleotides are TGTGCCAGCTCACCAAGAACAGACAATCAGCCCCAGCATTTT. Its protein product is CASSPRTDNQPQHF. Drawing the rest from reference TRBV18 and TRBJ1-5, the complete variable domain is NAGVMQNPRHLVRRRGQEARLRCSPMKGHSHVYWYRQLPEEGLKFMVYLQKENIIDESGMPKERFSAEFPKEGPSILRIQQVVRGDSAAYFCASSPRTDNQPQHFGDGTRLSIL.